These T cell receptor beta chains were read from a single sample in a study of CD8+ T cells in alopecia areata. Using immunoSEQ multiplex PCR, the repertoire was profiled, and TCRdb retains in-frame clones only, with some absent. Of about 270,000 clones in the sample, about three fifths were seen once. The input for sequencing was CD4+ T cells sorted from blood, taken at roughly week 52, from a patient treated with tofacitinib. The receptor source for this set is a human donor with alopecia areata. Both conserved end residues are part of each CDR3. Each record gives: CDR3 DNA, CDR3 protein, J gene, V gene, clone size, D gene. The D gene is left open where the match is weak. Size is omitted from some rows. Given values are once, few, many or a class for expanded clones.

TGCAGCGTTGGGTTCCAGGGGGCTAACGAGCAGTTCTTC	CSVGFQGANEQFF	TRBJ2-1	TRBV29-1	.	TRBD1
TGCGCCAGCAGCTTGGAGGGGAGCACAGATACGCAGTATTTT	CASSLEGSTDTQYF	TRBJ2-3	TRBV5-1	few	.
TGCAGTGAGGGACGGGGTGACGAGCAGTACTTC	CSEGRGDEQYF	TRBJ2-7	TRBV20-1	.	.
TGCGCCAGCAGCCTGGACACCAGCGGCTACACCTTC	CASSLDTSGYTF	TRBJ1-2	TRBV5-1	.	.
TGTGCCAGCTCACCACCGCGGTCGTACACCGGGGAGCTGTTTTTT	CASSPPRSYTGELFF	TRBJ2-2	TRBV18	.	.
TGTGCCAGCAGCCCTCGACAGGGTAATTCACCCCTCCACTTT	CASSPRQGNSPLHF	TRBJ1-6	TRBV7-9	.	TRBD1
TGTGCCTGGAGTACGGGGGGCGCAGATTCACCCCTCCACTTT	CAWSTGGADSPLHF	TRBJ1-6	TRBV30	.	.
TGCAGCGGTCGGGACAGGGAACACGAAAAACTGTTTTTT	CSGRDREHEKLFF	TRBJ1-4	TRBV29-1	.	TRBD1
TGTGCCAGCAGTTACAGTATGACTAGCCGATCCTACGAGCAGTACTTC	CASSYSMTSRSYEQYF	TRBJ2-7	TRBV6-5	few	TRBD2
TGTGCCTGGAGCTCGCGAACGAGGACCGGGGAGCTGTTTTTT	CAWSSRTRTGELFF	TRBJ2-2	TRBV30	.	.
TGCAGCGTTGAAGAATGGAAAACTAGCACAGATACGCAGTATTTT	CSVEEWKTSTDTQYF	TRBJ2-3	TRBV29-1	few	.
TGTGCCTGGAGTCCCCGTAGGGACAGCCTAGAGACCCAGTACTTC	CAWSPRRDSLETQYF	TRBJ2-5	TRBV30	.	TRBD1
TGCGCCAGCAGCGACCTGAGGGAAGGGACCCAGTACTTC	CASSDLREGTQYF	TRBJ2-5	TRBV5-1	.	.
TGTGCCAGCAGTCACGATTCTAGCGGGGGGGCCTCAAGGTCGTATTTT	CASSHDSSGGASRSYF	TRBJ2-3	TRBV7-2	.	TRBD2
TGTGCCAGCTCAAATCAGGGAGCAGAGACCCAGTACTTC	CASSNQGAETQYF	TRBJ2-5	TRBV18	few	.